The 5 T cell receptor beta chains presented below share a single source sample, sequenced in a study of blood T cell repertoires in COVID-19. Sequencing used immunoSEQ multiplex PCR; TCRdb keeps in-frame clones, though not all of them. This table holds about 240,000 clones, 80% to 95% found once. What was sequenced was peripheral blood. These receptors originate from a young man with COVID-19, enrolled during active disease.

The gene calls are TRBV4-2 and TRBJ2-5; 13 bases map to TRBD2. V gave up 2 bases and J gave up 4 bases; unmatched junction bases: 4. Germline loops: CDR1 LGHNA, CDR2 YNFKEQ. This CDR3 has 16 amino acids. The CDR3 here is CASSQSTSGGTETQYF. Here the CDR3 DNA reads TGTGCCAGCAGCCAATCGACTAGCGGGGGGACAGAGACCCAGTACTTC.

The gene calls are TRBV9 and TRBJ1-4; 8 bases map to TRBD1. Germline lookup yields CDR1 SGDLS and CDR2 YYNGEE. The CDR3 sequence is 15 residues long. V lost 4 bases, J lost 8 bases, and 10 bases stayed unmatched. The CDR3: CASSSYDRGAEKLFF. The CDR3 nucleotides read TGTGCCAGCAGCTCCTACGACAGGGGAGCCGAAAAACTGTTTTTT.

This clone has just a few counts. The chain couples TRBV10-2 to TRBJ1-1; D might be TRBD1 (5 bases). Germline V lookup: CDR1 WSHSY, CDR2 SAAADI. Trimming removed 7 bases at V and 7 bases at J, with 13 bases between. This CDR3 is built from 12 residues. The CDR3: CASTPGGDEAFF. CDR3 sequence (DNA): TGCGCCAGCACCCCCGGGGGAGATGAAGCTTTCTTT.

V and J are TRBV27 and TRBJ2-3; D might be TRBD2 (6 bases). Deletions cut 2 bases from V and 10 bases from J, with 10 bases between. The length of the CDR3 is 12 residues. Germline CDR1 is MNHEY and CDR2 is SMNVEV (reference sequence). This CDR3 is CASSLPEGPQYF. CDR3 nucleotide sequence: TGTGCCAGCAGTTTACCGGAGGGTCCGCAGTATTTT.

The V gene is TRBV11-2, the J gene TRBJ1-4; TRBD1 aligns across 9 bases. The length of the CDR3 is 17 residues. Trimming removed 4 bases from V and 10 bases from J; junction bases left unmatched: 16. Germline V lookup: CDR1 SGHAT, CDR2 FQNNGV. As DNA, the CDR3 is TGTGCCAGCAGCTCAAAAAGTCTCCGGGACAGGGACGGAAAACTGTTTTTT. Translated, it gives CASSSKSLRDRDGKLFF.